This T cell receptor beta chain was sequenced for a study of T cell responses to AZD1222 COVID-19 vaccine. Study-wide context: Pooled together were second doses at about 4 or about 12 weeks. Broader study findings: Spike-specific TCRs gained breadth and depth after people received two AZD1222 doses. White British people made up most donors, females outnumbered males, and clonal diversity was possibly underestimated.

The assay was immunoSEQ multiplex PCR, and TCRdb's table has in-frame clones only and misses some. The sample shows about 92,000 clones, 88% of them seen only once. Germline loops: CDR1 SGHTA, CDR2 FQGNSA. V was cut by 5 bases and J by 0 bases, with 13 bases left in between. The CDR3 has 15 amino acids. About this clone: Antigen: not known.

The sequence came from an adult in good health. This specimen consisted of peripheral blood, obtained on day 0 of AZD1222 vaccination. The chain links TRBV7-2 to TRBJ1-1; a possible D gene is TRBD1 (6 bases). CDR3 loop: CASSRRGVVNTEAFF. The CDR3 DNA is TGTGCCAGCAGCCGGAGGGGGGTCGTGAACACTGAAGCTTTCTTT.